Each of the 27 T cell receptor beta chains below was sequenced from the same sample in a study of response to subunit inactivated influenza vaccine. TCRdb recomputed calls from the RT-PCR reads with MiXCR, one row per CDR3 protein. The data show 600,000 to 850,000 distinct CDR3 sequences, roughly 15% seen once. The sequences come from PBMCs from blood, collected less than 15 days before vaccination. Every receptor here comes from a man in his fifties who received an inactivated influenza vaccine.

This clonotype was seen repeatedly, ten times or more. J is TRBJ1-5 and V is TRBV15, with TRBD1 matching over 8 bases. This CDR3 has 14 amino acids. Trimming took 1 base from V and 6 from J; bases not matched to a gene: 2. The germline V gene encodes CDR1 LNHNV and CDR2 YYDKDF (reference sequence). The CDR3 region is CATSRGGQGQPQHF. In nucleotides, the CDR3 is TGTGCCACCAGCAGAGGCGGACAGGGTCAGCCCCAGCATTTT.

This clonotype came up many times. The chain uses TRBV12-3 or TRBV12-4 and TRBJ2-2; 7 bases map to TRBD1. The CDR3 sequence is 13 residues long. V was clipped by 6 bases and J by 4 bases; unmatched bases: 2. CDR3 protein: CASRTGPTGELFF. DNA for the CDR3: TGTGCCAGCAGGACAGGGCCCACCGGGGAGCTGTTTTTT.

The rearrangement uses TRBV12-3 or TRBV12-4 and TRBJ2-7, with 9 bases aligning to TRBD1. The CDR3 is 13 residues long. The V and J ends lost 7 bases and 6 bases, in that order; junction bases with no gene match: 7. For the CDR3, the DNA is TGTGCCAGCAAACGGGACAGGGCGGGCGAGCAGTACTTC. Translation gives CASKRDRAGEQYF.

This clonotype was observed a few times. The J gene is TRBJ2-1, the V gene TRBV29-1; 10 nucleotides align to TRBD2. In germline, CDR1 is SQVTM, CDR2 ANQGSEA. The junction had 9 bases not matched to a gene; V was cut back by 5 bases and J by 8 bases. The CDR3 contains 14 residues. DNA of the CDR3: TGCAGCGTTCGGTCTAGCGGGAGTAACTATGAGCAGTTCTTC. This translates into CSVRSSGSNYEQFF.

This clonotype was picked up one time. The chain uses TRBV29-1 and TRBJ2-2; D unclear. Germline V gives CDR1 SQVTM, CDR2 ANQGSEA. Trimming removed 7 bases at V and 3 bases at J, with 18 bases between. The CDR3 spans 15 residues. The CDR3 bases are TGCAGCGACCTTCTAGGGCCTGTTCACACCGGGGAGCTGTTTTTT. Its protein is CSDLLGPVHTGELFF.

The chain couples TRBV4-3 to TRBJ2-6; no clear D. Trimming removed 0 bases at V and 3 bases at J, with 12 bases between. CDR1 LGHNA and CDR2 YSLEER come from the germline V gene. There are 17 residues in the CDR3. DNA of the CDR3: TGCGCCAGCAGCCAAGAAAGTCCATTCTATGGGGCCAACGTCCTGACTTTC. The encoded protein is CASSQESPFYGANVLTF.

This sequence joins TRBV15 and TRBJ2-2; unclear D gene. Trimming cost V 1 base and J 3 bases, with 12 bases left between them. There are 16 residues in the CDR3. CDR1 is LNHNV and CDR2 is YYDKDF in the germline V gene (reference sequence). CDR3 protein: CATSRAKAGDTGELFF. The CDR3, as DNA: TGTGCCACCAGCAGAGCTAAGGCAGGTGACACCGGGGAGCTGTTTTTT. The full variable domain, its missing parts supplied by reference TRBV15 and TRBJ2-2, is DAMVIQNPRYQVTQFGKPVTLSCSQTLNHNVMYWYQQKSSQAPKLLFHYYDKDFNNEADTPDNFQSRRPNTSFCFLDIRSPGLGDTAMYLCATSRAKAGDTGELFFGEGSRLTVL.

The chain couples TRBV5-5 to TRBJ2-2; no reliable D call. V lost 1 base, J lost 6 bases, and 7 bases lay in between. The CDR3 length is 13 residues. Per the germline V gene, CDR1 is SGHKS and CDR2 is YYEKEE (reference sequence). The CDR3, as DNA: TGTGCCAGCAGCTTGCAGGTCCCCGGGGAGCTGTTTTTT. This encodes CASSLQVPGELFF. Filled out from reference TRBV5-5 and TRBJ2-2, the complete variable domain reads DAGVTQSPTHLIKTRGQQVTLRCSPISGHKSVSWYQQVLGQGPQFIFQYYEKEERGRGNFPDRFSARQFPNYSSELNVNALLLGDSALYLCASSLQVPGELFFGEGSRLTVL.

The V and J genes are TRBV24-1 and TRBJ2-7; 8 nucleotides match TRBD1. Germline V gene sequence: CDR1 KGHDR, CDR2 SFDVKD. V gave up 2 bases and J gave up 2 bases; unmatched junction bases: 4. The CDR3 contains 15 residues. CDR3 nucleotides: TGTGCCACCAGTGATTCTGGACAGGGAGCCTACGAGCAGTACTTC. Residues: CATSDSGQGAYEQYF.

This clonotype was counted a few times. CDR3 sequence: CSAPKAETQYF. The CDR3 DNA is TGCAGTGCTCCAAAGGCAGAGACCCAGTACTTC. This rearrangement joins TRBV20-1 to TRBJ2-5; no clear D. Trimming took 5 bases from V and 4 from J, leaving 8 bases between them. The CDR3 is made up of 11 amino acids. The germline CDR1 and CDR2 sequences are DFQATT and SNEGSKA (reference sequence).

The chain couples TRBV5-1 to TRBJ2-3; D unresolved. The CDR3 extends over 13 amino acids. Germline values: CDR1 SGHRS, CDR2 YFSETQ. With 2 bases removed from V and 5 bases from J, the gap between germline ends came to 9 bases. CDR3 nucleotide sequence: TGCGCCAGCAGCTTTGTACCAGTAGATACGCAGTATTTT. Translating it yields CASSFVPVDTQYF.

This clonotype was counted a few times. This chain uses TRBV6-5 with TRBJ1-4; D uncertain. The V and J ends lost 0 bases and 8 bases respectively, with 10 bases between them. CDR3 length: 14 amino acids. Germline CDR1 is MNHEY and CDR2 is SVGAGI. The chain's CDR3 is CASSYSRSGEKLFF. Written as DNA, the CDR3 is TGTGCCAGCAGTTACTCCCGATCGGGCGAAAAACTGTTTTTT.

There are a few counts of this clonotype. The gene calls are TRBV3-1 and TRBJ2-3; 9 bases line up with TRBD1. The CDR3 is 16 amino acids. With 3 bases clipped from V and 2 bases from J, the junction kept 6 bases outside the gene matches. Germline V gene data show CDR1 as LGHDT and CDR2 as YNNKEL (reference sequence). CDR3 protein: CASSHQWTGVTDTQYF. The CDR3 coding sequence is TGTGCCAGCAGCCATCAATGGACAGGGGTCACAGATACGCAGTATTTT.

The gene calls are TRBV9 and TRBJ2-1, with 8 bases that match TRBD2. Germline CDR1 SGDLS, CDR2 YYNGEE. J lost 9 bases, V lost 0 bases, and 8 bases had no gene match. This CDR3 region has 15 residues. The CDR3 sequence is CASSVGAAGVFEQFF. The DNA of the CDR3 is TGTGCCAGCAGCGTAGGGGCAGCGGGAGTATTTGAGCAGTTCTTC.

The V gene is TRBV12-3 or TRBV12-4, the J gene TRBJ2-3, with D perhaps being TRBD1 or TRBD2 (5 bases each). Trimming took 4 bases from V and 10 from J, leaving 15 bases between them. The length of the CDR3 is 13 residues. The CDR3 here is CASSSAGSWAQYF. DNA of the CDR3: TGTGCCAGCAGTTCGGCAGGGAGTTGGGCGCAGTATTTT.

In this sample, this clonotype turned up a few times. Here the CDR3 DNA reads TGTGCCAGCAGTCCGGACTTTCTCCAAGAGACCCAGTACTTC. Its translation is CASSPDFLQETQYF. This rearrangement joins TRBV12-3 or TRBV12-4 to TRBJ2-5; a weak D match, TRBD2 (5 bases). The V and J ends lost 5 bases and 1 base respectively, with 11 bases between them. The CDR3 length is 14 residues.

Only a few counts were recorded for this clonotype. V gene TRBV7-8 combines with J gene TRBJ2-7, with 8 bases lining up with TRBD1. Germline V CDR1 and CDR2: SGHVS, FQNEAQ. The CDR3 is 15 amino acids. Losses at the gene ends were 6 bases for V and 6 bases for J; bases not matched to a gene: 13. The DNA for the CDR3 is TGTGCCAGCAGTTTCCGTGACAGGGGTTCCGGCGAGCAGTACTTC. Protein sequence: CASSFRDRGSGEQYF.

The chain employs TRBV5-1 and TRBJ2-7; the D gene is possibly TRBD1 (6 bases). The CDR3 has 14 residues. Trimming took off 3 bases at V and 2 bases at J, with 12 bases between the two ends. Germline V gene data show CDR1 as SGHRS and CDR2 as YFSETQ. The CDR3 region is CASSSRDIAYEQYF. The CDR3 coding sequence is TGCGCCAGCAGCTCCCGGGACATAGCCTACGAGCAGTACTTC. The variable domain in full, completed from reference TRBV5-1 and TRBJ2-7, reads KAGVTQTPRYLIKTRGQQVTLSCSPISGHRSVSWYQQTPGQGLQFLFEYFSETQRNKGNFPGRFSGRQFSNSRSEMNVSTLELGDSALYLCASSSRDIAYEQYFGPGTRLTVT.

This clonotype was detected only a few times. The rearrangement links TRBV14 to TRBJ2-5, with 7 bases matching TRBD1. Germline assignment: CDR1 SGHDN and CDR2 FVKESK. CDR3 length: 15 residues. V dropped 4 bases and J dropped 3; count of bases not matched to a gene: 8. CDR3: CASSPGQPKEETQYF. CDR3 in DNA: TGTGCCAGCAGCCCGGGACAGCCTAAGGAAGAGACCCAGTACTTC.

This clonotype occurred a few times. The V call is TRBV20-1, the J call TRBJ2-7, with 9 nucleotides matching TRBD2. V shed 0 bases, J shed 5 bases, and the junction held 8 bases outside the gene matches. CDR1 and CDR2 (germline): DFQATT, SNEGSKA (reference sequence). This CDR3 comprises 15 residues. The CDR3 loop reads CSARDLASGMNEQYF. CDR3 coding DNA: TGCAGTGCTAGAGATCTGGCTAGCGGGATGAACGAGCAGTACTTC.

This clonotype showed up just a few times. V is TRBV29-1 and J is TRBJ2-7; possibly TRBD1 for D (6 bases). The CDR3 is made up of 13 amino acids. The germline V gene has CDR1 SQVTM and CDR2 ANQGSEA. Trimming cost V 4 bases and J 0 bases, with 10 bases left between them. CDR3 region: CSVATGSSYEQYF. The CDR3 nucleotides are TGCAGCGTTGCAACAGGGTCCTCCTACGAGCAGTACTTC.

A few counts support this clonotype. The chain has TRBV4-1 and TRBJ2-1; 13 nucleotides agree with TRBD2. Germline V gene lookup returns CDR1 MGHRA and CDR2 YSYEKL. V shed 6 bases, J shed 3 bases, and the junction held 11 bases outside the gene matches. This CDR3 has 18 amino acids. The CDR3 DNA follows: TGCGCCAGCAGACCATTTTTAGGACTAGCGGGGGACTACAATGAGCAGTTCTTC. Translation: CASRPFLGLAGDYNEQFF.

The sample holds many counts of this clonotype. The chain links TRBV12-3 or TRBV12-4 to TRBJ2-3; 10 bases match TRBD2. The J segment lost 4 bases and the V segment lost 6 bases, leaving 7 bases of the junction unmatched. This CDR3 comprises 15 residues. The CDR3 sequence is CASRETSGVADTQYF. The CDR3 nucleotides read TGTGCCAGCAGGGAAACTAGCGGGGTCGCAGATACGCAGTATTTT.

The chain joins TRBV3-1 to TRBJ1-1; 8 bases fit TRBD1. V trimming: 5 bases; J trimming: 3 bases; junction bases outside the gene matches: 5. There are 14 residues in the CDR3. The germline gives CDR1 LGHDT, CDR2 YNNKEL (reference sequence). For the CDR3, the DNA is TGTGCCAGCAGCGAACCAGGGGGCTACACTGAAGCTTTCTTT. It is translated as CASSEPGGYTEAFF.

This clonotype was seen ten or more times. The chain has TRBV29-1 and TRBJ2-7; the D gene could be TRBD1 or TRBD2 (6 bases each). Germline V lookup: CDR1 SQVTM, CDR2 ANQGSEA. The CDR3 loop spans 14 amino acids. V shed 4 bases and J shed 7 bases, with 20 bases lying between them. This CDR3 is CSVGGGQGPREQYF. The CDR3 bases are TGCAGCGTTGGAGGGGGGCAGGGCCCCCGGGAGCAGTACTTC.

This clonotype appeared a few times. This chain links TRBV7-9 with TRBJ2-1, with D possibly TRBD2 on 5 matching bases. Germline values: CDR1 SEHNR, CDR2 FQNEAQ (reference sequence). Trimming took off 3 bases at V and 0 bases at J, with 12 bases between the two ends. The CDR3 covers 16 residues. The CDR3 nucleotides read TGTGCCAGCAGCTTGTTGGACTGGAGCTCCTACAATGAGCAGTTCTTC. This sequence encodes CASSLLDWSSYNEQFF.

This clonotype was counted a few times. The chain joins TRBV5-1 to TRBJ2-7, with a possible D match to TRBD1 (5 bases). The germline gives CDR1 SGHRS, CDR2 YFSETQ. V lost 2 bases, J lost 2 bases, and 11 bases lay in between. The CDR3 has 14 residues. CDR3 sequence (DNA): TGCGCCAGCAGCTTTTCCGACAGCGCCTACGAGCAGTACTTC. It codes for CASSFSDSAYEQYF.